A selection of T cell receptor beta chains follows, all from one sample in a study of cytomegalovirus exposure and HLA in healthy donors. Sequenced by immunoSEQ multiplex PCR; TCRdb stores in-frame clones only, minus some. The sample includes roughly 150,000 clones, about 80% of them seen just once. Specimen: PBMCs. The receptors were sampled from a young man in good health and CMV-seronegative. CDR3s include the opening cysteine and the closing phenylalanine or tryptophan. D genes are given only for firm matches. Only part of the rows carry a size: once, few, many, or a class if the clone is expanded.

clone_size	d_call	v_call	j_call	cdr3_nt	cdr3_aa
.	TRBD1	TRBV5-1	TRBJ1-1	TGCGCCAGCAGCCCGGACAGGGGCACTGAAGCTTTCTTT	CASSPDRGTEAFF
.	.	TRBV5-1	TRBJ2-2	TGCGCCAGCACCATCTTGGGCACAACGAACACCGGGGAGCTGTTTTTT	CASTILGTTNTGELFF
.	.	TRBV30	TRBJ1-6	TGTGCCTGGAGTGGGACAGCCTATAATTCACCCCTCCACTTT	CAWSGTAYNSPLHF
.	TRBD1	TRBV30	TRBJ2-2	TGTGCCTGGAGTGTACCCGGGACAGGGAACACCGGGGAGCTGTTTTTT	CAWSVPGTGNTGELFF
once	TRBD1	TRBV12-5	TRBJ1-2	TGTGCTAGTGGTAGGGACAGTTTCTATGGCTACACCTTC	CASGRDSFYGYTF
.	TRBD1	TRBV7-2	TRBJ1-1	TGTGCCAGCGGTGGACAGGGTGGAATGAACACTGAAGCTTTCTTT	CASGGQGGMNTEAFF
.	.	TRBV2	TRBJ2-7	TGTGCCAGCAGGGGGGGAACAGGATCCTACGAGCAGTACTTC	CASRGGTGSYEQYF
.	.	TRBV28	TRBJ1-1	TGTGCCAGCAGTTTGCTTCAGGCTAAGGAAGCTTTCTTT	CASSLLQAKEAFF
.	.	TRBV6-5	TRBJ1-2	TGTGCCAGCAGTTACTCGCCGTCGGACTATGGCTACACCTTC	CASSYSPSDYGYTF
.	.	TRBV2	TRBJ1-5	TGTGCCAGCAGTCCACAGGGAAATCAGCCCCAGCATTTT	CASSPQGNQPQHF
.	.	TRBV28	TRBJ1-2	TGTGCCAGCAGTCTACCGACTTGGGGCTACACCTTC	CASSLPTWGYTF
.	.	TRBV19	TRBJ2-3	TGTGCCAGTAGTGAAAGTCGAGGCACAGATACGCAGTATTTT	CASSESRGTDTQYF
.	.	TRBV28	TRBJ1-4	TGTGCCAGCAGTTCAAAACTTAATAGGGGTGAAAAACTGTTTTTT	CASSSKLNRGEKLFF
.	.	TRBV7-9	TRBJ2-1	TGTGCCAGCAGCTTAGACAGGGACCACAATGAGCAGTTCTTC	CASSLDRDHNEQFF
few	TRBD1	TRBV5-6	TRBJ1-4	TGTGCCAGCAGCTTAAGGGGACAGAATGAAAAACTGTTTTTT	CASSLRGQNEKLFF
.	.	TRBV12-5	TRBJ1-4	TGTGCTAGTGGTTTGCTCAGCGAGGGTAATGAAAAACTGTTTTTT	CASGLLSEGNEKLFF
.	.	TRBV19	TRBJ1-1	TGTGCCAGTAGTACCCCGGAGGGTATTCGGGCTGAAGCTTTCTTT	CASSTPEGIRAEAFF